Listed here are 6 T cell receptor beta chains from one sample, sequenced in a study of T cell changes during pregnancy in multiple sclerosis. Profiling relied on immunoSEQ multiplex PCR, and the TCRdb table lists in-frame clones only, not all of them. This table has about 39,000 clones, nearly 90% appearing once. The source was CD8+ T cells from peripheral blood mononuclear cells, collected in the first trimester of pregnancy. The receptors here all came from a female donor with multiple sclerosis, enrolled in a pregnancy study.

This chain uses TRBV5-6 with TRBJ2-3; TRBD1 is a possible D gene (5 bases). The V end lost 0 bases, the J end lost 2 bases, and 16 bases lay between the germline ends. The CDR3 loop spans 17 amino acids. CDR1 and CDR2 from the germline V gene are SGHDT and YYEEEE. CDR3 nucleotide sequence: TGTGCCAGCAGCTTGGTCTTCCAGGGTCCAAACACAGATACGCAGTATTTT. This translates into CASSLVFQGPNTDTQYF.

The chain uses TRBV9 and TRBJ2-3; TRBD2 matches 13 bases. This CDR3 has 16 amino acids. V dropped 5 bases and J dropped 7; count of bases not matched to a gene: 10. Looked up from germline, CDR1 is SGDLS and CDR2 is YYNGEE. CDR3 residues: CASSELAGGYSHTQYF. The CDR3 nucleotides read TGTGCCAGCAGTGAACTAGCGGGGGGGTATTCACATACGCAGTATTTT.

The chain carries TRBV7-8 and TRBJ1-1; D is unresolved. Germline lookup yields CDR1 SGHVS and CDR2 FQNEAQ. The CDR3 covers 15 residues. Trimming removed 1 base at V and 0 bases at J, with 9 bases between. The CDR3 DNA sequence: TGTGCCAGCAGCTTAGGTGTGGCCCTGAACACTGAAGCTTTCTTT. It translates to CASSLGVALNTEAFF.

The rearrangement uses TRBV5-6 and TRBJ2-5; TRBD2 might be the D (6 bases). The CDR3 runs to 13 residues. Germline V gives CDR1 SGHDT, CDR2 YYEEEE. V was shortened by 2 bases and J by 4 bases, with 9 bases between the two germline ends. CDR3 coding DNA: TGTGCCAGCAGCTTTGGGGGGAGAGAGACCCAGTACTTC. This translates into CASSFGGRETQYF.

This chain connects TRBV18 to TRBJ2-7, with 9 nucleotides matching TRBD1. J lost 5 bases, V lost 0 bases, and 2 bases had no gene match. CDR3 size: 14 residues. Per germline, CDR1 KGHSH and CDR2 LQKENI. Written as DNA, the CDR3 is TGTGCCAGCTCACCACCGGGACAGGGCAACGAGCAGTACTTC. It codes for CASSPPGQGNEQYF.

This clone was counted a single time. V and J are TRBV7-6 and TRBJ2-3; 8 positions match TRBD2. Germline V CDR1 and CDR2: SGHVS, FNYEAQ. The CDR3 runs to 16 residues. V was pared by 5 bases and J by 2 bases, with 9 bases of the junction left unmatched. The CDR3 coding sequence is TGTGCCAGCAGCCCAGGCCGCGGGGGGATCACAGATACGCAGTATTTT. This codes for CASSPGRGGITDTQYF.